The next 27 T cell receptor beta chains were all read from a single sample in a study of blood T cell repertoires in COVID-19. Sequenced by immunoSEQ multiplex PCR; TCRdb stores in-frame clones only, minus some. In the table there are some 350,000 clones, around 87% of which are singletons. The sample consisted of PBMCs or T cells enriched from blood (not recorded which). The receptors stem from a woman in her 30s who had recovered from COVID-19.

This clone appeared a single time. The chain couples TRBV19 to TRBJ1-1; 10 bases fit TRBD1. CDR3 size: 15 residues. The J segment lost 5 bases and the V segment lost 3 bases, leaving 6 bases of the junction unmatched. Germline loops: CDR1 LNHDA, CDR2 SQIVND (reference sequence). The CDR3 DNA follows: TGTGCCAGTAGTATGGTAGGGACAGGGGAAACTGAAGCTTTCTTT. It is translated as CASSMVGTGETEAFF.

V gene TRBV2 combines with J gene TRBJ1-3, with 8 bases lining up with TRBD1. The trim removed 5 bases at V and 7 bases at J, leaving 7 bases unmatched. The CDR3 runs to 14 residues. Per the germline V gene, CDR1 is SNHLY and CDR2 is FYNNEI. CDR3 in DNA: TGTGCCAGCAGTTCGGACAGGGTAGGGAACACCATATATTTT. This translates into CASSSDRVGNTIYF.

The DNA for the CDR3 is TGTGCCAGCAGTTTATCTCAGAATTCACCCCTCCACTTT. It is translated as CASSLSQNSPLHF. The chain couples TRBV27 to TRBJ1-6, with D uncertain. CDR1 is MNHEY and CDR2 is SMNVEV in the germline V gene (reference sequence). The CDR3 covers 13 residues. Trimming took 0 bases from V and 7 from J, leaving 4 bases between them.

The rearrangement uses TRBV6-6 and TRBJ1-2; D possibly corresponds to TRBD1 (6 bases). Per germline, CDR1 MNHNY and CDR2 SVGAGI (reference sequence). The CDR3 spans 13 residues. Deletions cut 7 bases from V and 6 bases from J, with 15 bases between. The CDR3 DNA is TGTGCCAGCAACAAGGGGGGGGCCCATGGCTACACCTTC. This gives the protein CASNKGGAHGYTF.

This chain joins TRBV5-1 and TRBJ2-1; a weak D match, TRBD1 (5 bases). The CDR3 totals 17 residues. Germline V gene data show CDR1 as SGHRS and CDR2 as YFSETQ. Trimming pared 4 bases from V and 4 bases from J, leaving 21 bases between. The CDR3 region is CASSPRARDLVYNEQFF. In nucleotides, the CDR3 is TGCGCCAGCAGCCCCAGGGCTAGAGACCTGGTGTACAATGAGCAGTTCTTC.

The chain has TRBV5-1 and TRBJ2-3; TRBD2 matches at 8 bases. In germline, CDR1 is SGHRS, CDR2 YFSETQ. The CDR3 runs 15 residues. The V segment lost 9 bases and the J segment 2 bases; nucleotides outside the gene matches: 11. The CDR3 DNA sequence: TGCGCCACCCGGAGTAGCGGGGCTCCCACAGATACGCAGTATTTT. Encoded protein: CATRSSGAPTDTQYF. Full variable domain (rest looked up from reference TRBV5-1 and TRBJ2-3): KAGVTQTPRYLIKTRGQQVTLSCSPISGHRSVSWYQQTPGQGLQFLFEYFSETQRNKGNFPGRFSGRQFSNSRSEMNVSTLELGDSALYLCATRSSGAPTDTQYFGPGTRLTVL.

V is TRBV28 and J is TRBJ2-4; 7 bases map to TRBD2. Germline-derived CDR1 and CDR2 are MDHEN and SYDVKM. This CDR3 has 13 residues. V was pared by 8 bases and J by 6 bases, with 7 bases of the junction left unmatched. In nucleotides, the CDR3 is TGTGCCAGCCACTCGGGGGGAGGAAACATTCAGTACTTC. This gives the protein CASHSGGGNIQYF.

The V gene is TRBV7-8, the J gene TRBJ1-4, with D hard to call. The germline gives CDR1 SGHVS, CDR2 FQNEAQ. V lost 5 bases to trimming and J lost 2 bases, with 12 bases between them. The CDR3 length is 15 residues. The CDR3 reads CASSRGGRTNEKLFF. CDR3 DNA: TGTGCCAGCAGCCGAGGCGGGAGGACTAATGAAAAACTGTTTTTT.

V is TRBV5-8 and J is TRBJ1-5, with 7 positions matching TRBD1. CDR3 length equals 16 residues. CDR1 is SGHTS, CDR2 YDEGEE, per germline. J lost 1 base, V lost 4 bases, and 8 bases had no gene match. The CDR3 DNA is TGTGCCAGCAGCCGGAAAGGGGGCGCCAGCAATCAGCCCCAGCATTTT. Translation: CASSRKGGASNQPQHF.

This sequence joins TRBV10-3 and TRBJ1-2; no definite D call. V lost 3 bases, J lost 5 bases, and 10 bases lay in between. This CDR3 is built from 13 residues. Germline CDR1 reads ENHRY; CDR2 reads SYGVKD. The CDR3 reads CAISDKTDYGYTF. The CDR3 DNA reads as TGTGCCATCAGTGATAAAACAGATTATGGCTACACCTTC.

The CDR3 here is CASSHGTEAFF. The DNA for the CDR3 is TGTGCCAGCAGCCACGGCACTGAAGCTTTCTTT. The V call is TRBV7-6, the J call TRBJ1-1; D ambiguous. This CDR3 spans 11 amino acids. The germline CDR1 and CDR2 sequences are SGHVS and FNYEAQ. Trimming removed 5 bases from V and 4 bases from J, with 5 bases in between. The full variable domain, its missing parts supplied by reference TRBV7-6 and TRBJ1-1, is GAGVSQSPRYKVTKRGQDVALRCDPISGHVSLYWYRQALGQGPEFLTYFNYEAQQDKSGLPNDRFSAERPEGSISTLTIQRTEQRDSAMYRCASSHGTEAFFGQGTRLTVV.

The chain joins TRBV28 to TRBJ1-5, with TRBD1 matching 9 bases. The CDR3 loop spans 15 amino acids. Germline loops: CDR1 MDHEN, CDR2 SYDVKM. J was trimmed by 5 bases and V by 6 bases; bases with no gene match: 8. As DNA, the CDR3 is TGTGCCAGCAGAGAAACAGGGGGCCCCTATCAGCCCCAGCATTTT. Its translation: CASRETGGPYQPQHF.

The CDR3 loop is CASSPSGGKLFF. CDR3 DNA sequence: TGTGCCAGCAGCCCATCCGGGGGAAAACTGTTTTTT. The chain employs TRBV7-8 and TRBJ1-4; D might be TRBD1 (5 bases). Germline V lookup: CDR1 SGHVS, CDR2 FQNEAQ. Trimming left V 5 bases short and J 10 bases short, with 11 bases between. This CDR3 has 12 residues. Full variable domain (missing parts from reference TRBV7-8 and TRBJ1-4): GAGVSQSPRYKVAKRGQDVALRCDPISGHVSLFWYQQALGQGPEFLTYFQNEAQLDKSGLPSDRFFAERPEGSVSTLKIQRTQQEDSAVYLCASSPSGGKLFFGSGTQLSVL.

The chain links TRBV5-5 to TRBJ1-1; no reliable D call. Trimming shortened V by 0 bases and J by 3 bases, and 9 bases separated the two germline ends. The CDR3 is 14 residues long. Germline values: CDR1 SGHKS, CDR2 YYEKEE (reference sequence). The CDR3 loop is CASSLGRGDTEAFF. Here the CDR3 DNA reads TGTGCCAGCAGCTTGGGCCGAGGAGACACTGAAGCTTTCTTT.

This chain joins TRBV24-1 and TRBJ1-1; D is perhaps TRBD1 (6 bases). V was pared by 4 bases and J by 11 bases, with 10 bases between. Germline CDR1 reads KGHDR; CDR2 reads SFDVKD. The CDR3 spans 11 residues. In DNA, the CDR3 is TGTGCCACCAGTGAAGAGGGGGTGGCTTTCTTT. Translating gives CATSEEGVAFF.

This clone is a singleton in its sample. The J gene is TRBJ2-2, the V gene TRBV6-2 or TRBV6-3; 9 positions match TRBD2. V shed 2 bases, J shed 2 bases, and the junction held 9 bases outside the gene matches. Germline CDR1 MNHEY, CDR2 SVGEGT. This CDR3 has 18 amino acids. The CDR3 is CASSYVAGDPINTGELFF. DNA of the CDR3: TGTGCCAGCAGTTACGTAGCGGGGGACCCTATAAACACCGGGGAGCTGTTTTTT.

This clone has just a few counts. The chain carries TRBV19 and TRBJ1-2; D is undetermined. The germline V gene encodes CDR1 LNHDA and CDR2 SQIVND (reference sequence). CDR3 length: 12 amino acids. Trimming took 0 bases from V and 4 from J, leaving 3 bases between them. CDR3 in DNA: TGTGCCAGTAGTATAGATCGCTATGGCTACACCTTC. Its translation: CASSIDRYGYTF.

V is TRBV28 and J is TRBJ1-3; TRBD1 matches 7 bases. The J segment lost 2 bases and the V segment lost 3 bases, leaving 4 bases of the junction unmatched. This CDR3 spans 15 amino acids. Germline CDR1 is MDHEN and CDR2 is SYDVKM. The CDR3 is CASSFSGTAGNTIYF. The CDR3 coding sequence is TGTGCCAGCAGTTTCTCCGGGACAGCTGGAAACACCATATATTTT.

The chain joins TRBV7-9 to TRBJ2-3; the match to TRBD2 covers 8 bases. The length of the CDR3 is 17 residues. V lost 3 bases, J lost 6 bases, and 14 bases stayed unmatched. Germline V gene sequence: CDR1 SEHNR, CDR2 FQNEAQ (reference sequence). The CDR3: CASSFQGQRGLPDTQYF. CDR3 DNA sequence: TGTGCCAGCAGCTTCCAGGGCCAGCGGGGGCTCCCCGATACGCAGTATTTT.

The V and J genes are TRBV19 and TRBJ2-3, with 12 bases lining up with TRBD1. The trim removed 3 bases at V and 5 bases at J, leaving 9 bases unmatched. Germline values: CDR1 LNHDA, CDR2 SQIVND (reference sequence). CDR3 length equals 17 residues. CDR3 sequence reads: CASSMGPGQGARDTQYF. DNA of the CDR3: TGTGCCAGTAGTATGGGCCCGGGACAGGGGGCGAGAGATACGCAGTATTTT.

The genes are TRBV15 and TRBJ1-1; D not certain. Germline CDR1 LNHNV, CDR2 YYDKDF (reference sequence). The CDR3 length is 14 residues. V was cut by 3 bases and J by 0 bases, with 8 bases left in between. Here the CDR3 DNA reads TGTGCCACCAGCAGCAGATTTTTGAACACTGAAGCTTTCTTT. It encodes CATSSRFLNTEAFF.

This chain links TRBV10-3 with TRBJ2-7, with a possible D match to TRBD1 (7 bases). This CDR3 is 13 amino acids long. V was trimmed by 7 bases and J by 3 bases, leaving 13 bases between them. Germline V gene lookup returns CDR1 ENHRY and CDR2 SYGVKD. The CDR3 DNA is TGTGCCATCAAGGGGGGACAGAGCTACGAGCAGTACTTC. Amino acids: CAIKGGQSYEQYF.

Remarks on this clone: In the same sample, other DNA sequences code for this CDR3. The gene calls are TRBV5-1 and TRBJ2-3, with D tentatively TRBD1 (5 bases). Germline CDR1 and CDR2: SGHRS and YFSETQ. CDR3 length: 14 amino acids. The V end was cut by 0 bases, the J end by 3 bases, with 8 bases between. CDR3 coding DNA: TGCGCCAGCAGCTTGGTTCCAGGGACAGATACGCAGTATTTT. Protein: CASSLVPGTDTQYF.

The chain joins TRBV28 to TRBJ1-1, with D possibly being TRBD1 (6 bases). Germline V lookup: CDR1 MDHEN, CDR2 SYDVKM. V gave up 5 bases and J gave up 0 bases, with 10 bases separating them. The CDR3 is made up of 14 amino acids. The CDR3 region has the DNA TGTGCCAGCAGTGGGGGGGCCCTGAACACTGAAGCTTTCTTT. It encodes CASSGGALNTEAFF.

The chain links TRBV5-5 to TRBJ1-5; TRBD1 matches at 8 bases. V shed 1 base, J shed 5 bases, and the junction held 2 bases outside the gene matches. CDR3 length: 14 residues. Germline CDR1 reads SGHKS; CDR2 reads YYEKEE (reference sequence). CDR3 sequence: CASSLFRGHQPQHF. CDR3 DNA: TGTGCCAGCAGCTTGTTCAGGGGGCATCAGCCCCAGCATTTT.

The J gene is TRBJ1-1, the V gene TRBV9; 8 bases are a match to TRBD1. CDR3 size: 15 residues. Germline loops: CDR1 SGDLS, CDR2 YYNGEE. V lost 3 bases and J lost 4; bases outside the gene matches: 8. The CDR3: CASSDYRGSGTEAFF. For the CDR3, the DNA is TGTGCCAGCAGCGACTACAGGGGGTCGGGCACTGAAGCTTTCTTT.

CDR3 loop: CASSVTGSANTEAFF. The CDR3 nucleotides read TGTGCCAGCAGCGTGACAGGGTCTGCGAACACTGAAGCTTTCTTT. J is TRBJ1-1 and V is TRBV7-9, with 7 bases matching TRBD1. J gave up 1 base and V 5 bases, and 7 bases lay outside the gene matches. The CDR3 loop spans 15 amino acids. The germline V gene encodes CDR1 SEHNR and CDR2 FQNEAQ (reference sequence).